A selection of T cell receptor beta chains follows, all from one sample in a study of identical twins. A single record per CDR3 protein comes from TCRdb applying MiXCR to the 5' RACE reads. The table has 700,000 to 950,000 distinct CDR3 sequences, 10% to 15% seen once. The same specimen was also included in a second study, on yellow fever vaccine responses in identical twins.

Sample: PBMCs. Receptor source: a woman in her late teens or twenties in good health. Both conserved end residues are part of each CDR3. D genes are given only for firm matches. Some rows mark clone size as missing; the rest say once, few, many or name a class of expanded clone.

d_call: .; j_call: TRBJ1-1; v_call: TRBV10-3; clone_size: few; cdr3_aa: CAISEGVEAFF; cdr3_nt: TGTGCCATCAGTGAAGGGGTAGAGGCTTTCTTT
d_call: TRBD1; j_call: TRBJ2-5; v_call: TRBV28; clone_size: .; cdr3_aa: CASSRPGTGQETQYF; cdr3_nt: TGTGCCAGCAGTCGACCCGGGACAGGTCAAGAGACCCAGTACTTC
d_call: .; j_call: TRBJ2-7; v_call: TRBV27; clone_size: few; cdr3_aa: CASSSQGATEQYF; cdr3_nt: TGTGCCAGCAGTTCCCAGGGTGCTACCGAGCAGTACTTC
d_call: TRBD1; j_call: TRBJ2-7; v_call: TRBV24-1; clone_size: few; cdr3_aa: CATSDPTGLANEQYF; cdr3_nt: TGTGCCACCAGTGATCCGACAGGGCTCGCGAACGAGCAGTACTTC
d_call: .; j_call: TRBJ1-4; v_call: TRBV2; clone_size: .; cdr3_aa: CATRGGLANEKLFF; cdr3_nt: TGTGCCACCCGGGGGGGGCTGGCTAATGAAAAACTGTTTTTT
d_call: .; j_call: TRBJ2-7; v_call: TRBV2; clone_size: few; cdr3_aa: CASSAGYPYEQYF; cdr3_nt: TGTGCCAGCAGTGCAGGATACCCCTACGAGCAGTACTTC
d_call: TRBD2; j_call: TRBJ2-1; v_call: TRBV6-2/TRBV6-3; clone_size: .; cdr3_aa: CASRRTSGSPYNEQFF; cdr3_nt: TGTGCCAGCAGGCGGACTAGCGGGAGCCCCTACAATGAGCAGTTCTTC
d_call: TRBD1; j_call: TRBJ1-6; v_call: TRBV20-1; clone_size: few; cdr3_aa: CSASSGTGTNSPLHF; cdr3_nt: TGCAGTGCTAGTTCCGGGACAGGGACTAATTCACCCCTCCACTTT
d_call: .; j_call: TRBJ2-7; v_call: TRBV29-1; clone_size: many; cdr3_aa: CSVLGGPTYEQYF; cdr3_nt: TGCAGCGTTCTTGGGGGGCCCACCTACGAGCAGTACTTC
d_call: TRBD1; j_call: TRBJ1-2; v_call: TRBV20-1; clone_size: few; cdr3_aa: CSARYRGGGYTF; cdr3_nt: TGCAGTGCCAGATACAGGGGGGGTGGCTACACCTTC
d_call: TRBD2; j_call: TRBJ2-1; v_call: TRBV4-1; clone_size: few; cdr3_aa: CASSQRLAGIDEQFF; cdr3_nt: TGCGCCAGCAGCCAAAGACTAGCGGGGATCGATGAGCAGTTCTTC
d_call: .; j_call: TRBJ1-2; v_call: TRBV6-1; clone_size: many; cdr3_aa: CASSEGVRYGYTF; cdr3_nt: TGTGCCAGCAGTGAAGGCGTACGCTATGGCTACACCTTC
d_call: .; j_call: TRBJ1-2; v_call: TRBV4-1; clone_size: .; cdr3_aa: CASSQSGTYGYTF; cdr3_nt: TGCGCCAGCAGCCAATCAGGAACCTATGGCTACACCTTC
d_call: .; j_call: TRBJ2-1; v_call: TRBV2; clone_size: .; cdr3_aa: CASSEYGTPNNEQFF; cdr3_nt: TGTGCCAGCAGTGAATACGGGACACCGAACAATGAGCAGTTCTTC
d_call: .; j_call: TRBJ2-1; v_call: TRBV4-1; clone_size: few; cdr3_aa: CASSLSGGFNEQFF; cdr3_nt: TGCGCCAGCAGCCTCTCCGGGGGATTCAATGAGCAGTTCTTC
d_call: .; j_call: TRBJ1-1; v_call: TRBV20-1; clone_size: .; cdr3_aa: CSARGFKGFDTEAFF; cdr3_nt: TGCAGTGCTAGAGGGTTTAAGGGATTCGACACTGAAGCTTTCTTT
d_call: .; j_call: TRBJ1-2; v_call: TRBV20-1; clone_size: .; cdr3_aa: CSASPGYGYTF; cdr3_nt: TGCAGTGCTAGTCCAGGGTATGGCTACACCTTC
d_call: TRBD2; j_call: TRBJ2-7; v_call: TRBV12-3/TRBV12-4; clone_size: .; cdr3_aa: CASSFSGRECSF; cdr3_nt: TGTGCCAGCAGTTTTAGCGGGAGGGAGTGCTCTTTC
d_call: .; j_call: TRBJ2-1; v_call: TRBV6-1; clone_size: .; cdr3_aa: CASSEEGVRSYNEQFF; cdr3_nt: TGTGCCAGCAGTGAAGAAGGCGTGCGTTCCTACAATGAGCAGTTCTTC
d_call: .; j_call: TRBJ2-6; v_call: TRBV5-4; clone_size: .; cdr3_aa: CASSSGNIAGANVLTF; cdr3_nt: TGTGCCAGCAGCTCTGGGAATATCGCTGGGGCCAACGTCCTGACTTTC